This TCR beta chain derives from a study of blood T cell repertoires in COVID-19. Background on the study: Samples of COVID-19 (acute and convalescent) were obtained from the United States, Italy and Spain. From T cells, B-cell-depleted T cells, or PBMCs came the material, which was cDNA or gDNA.

In the authors' methods: Estimation of nucleated cell counts was performed using reference gene primer amplification. Some clones are missing from TCRdb's copy, which holds only in-frame ones; the method was immunoSEQ multiplex PCR. The DNA was the basis for D and trimming; V, J and clone size are from that table. Of about 340,000 clones detected, 87% appear once; the ten largest clones hold under 6.5%. V shed 4 bases, J shed 1 base, and the junction held 5 bases outside the gene matches. This CDR3 comprises 15 residues. Per the germline V gene, CDR1 is KGHSH and CDR2 is LQKENI. In this sample, this clone turned up once.

This receptor was taken from a woman in her forties or fifties with COVID-19, enrolled during active disease. V and J are TRBV18 and TRBJ1-2; TRBD1 agrees at 8 bases. Sequencing was carried out using peripheral blood. The CDR3 DNA follows: TGTGCCAGCTCACTAAGGACAGGGAATAACTATGGCTACACCTTC. Translation gives CASSLRTGNNYGYTF.